This TCR beta chain came from a study of glioma-infiltrating T cells. Study conclusions and caveats: Tissue and blood shared very few CDR3 sequences. Gliomas, especially low-grade, showed above-expected tissue-blood divergence; non-neoplastic patients showed below.

Using RNA template, CDR3s of TCR alpha and beta were amplified with iRepertoire arm-PCR. Tissue mRNA or PBMC total RNA, roughly 85-450 ng, went into one-step reverse transcription and amplification. TCRdb analysed the multiplex PCR reads with MiXCR anew, one entry per CDR3 protein. The sample has approximately 90,000 distinct CDR3 sequences; about 23% are singletons. V was pared by 5 bases and J by 5 bases, with 9 bases between. The CDR3 spans 12 residues. Germline V gene data show CDR1 as SGHAT and CDR2 as FQNNGV. Remarks on this clonotype: Its antigen is as yet unknown.

The TCR comes from a human donor with low-grade glioma or glioblastoma, undergoing nonglioma brain surgery, or in good health (not recorded which). The chain couples TRBV11-2 to TRBJ2-5; D is uncertain. Sequencing was done on a sample of glioma tissue, nonneoplastic brain tissue, or PBMCs (not recorded which). CDR3 protein: CASSTVGETQYF. CDR3 DNA sequence: TGTGCCAGCAGCACCGTTGGGGAGACCCAGTACTTC.